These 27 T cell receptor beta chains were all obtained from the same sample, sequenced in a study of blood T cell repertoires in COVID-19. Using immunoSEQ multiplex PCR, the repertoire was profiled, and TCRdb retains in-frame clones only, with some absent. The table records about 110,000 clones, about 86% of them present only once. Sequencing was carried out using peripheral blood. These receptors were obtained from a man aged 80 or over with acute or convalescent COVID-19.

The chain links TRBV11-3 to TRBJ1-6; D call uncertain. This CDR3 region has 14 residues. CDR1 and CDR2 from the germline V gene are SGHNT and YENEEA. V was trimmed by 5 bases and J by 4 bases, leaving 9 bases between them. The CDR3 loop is CASSSGGYNSPLHF. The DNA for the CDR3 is TGTGCCAGCAGCAGCGGTGGGTATAATTCACCCCTCCACTTT.

Here the CDR3 reads CASSRQRGSSYEQYF. The CDR3 DNA reads TGTGCCAGCAGTCGCCAGCGGGGTAGCTCCTACGAGCAGTACTTC. The chain joins TRBV27 to TRBJ2-7, with 7 bases that match TRBD2. V lost 5 bases and J lost 0; bases outside the gene matches: 7. Germline V gene sequence: CDR1 MNHEY, CDR2 SMNVEV (reference sequence). The CDR3 sequence is 15 residues long.

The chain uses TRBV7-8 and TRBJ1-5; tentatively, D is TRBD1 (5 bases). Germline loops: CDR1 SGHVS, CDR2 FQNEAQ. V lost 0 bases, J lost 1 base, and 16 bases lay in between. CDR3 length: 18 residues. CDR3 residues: CASSLAHRNSVSNQPQHF. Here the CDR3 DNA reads TGTGCCAGCAGCTTAGCGCACAGGAACTCCGTAAGCAATCAGCCCCAGCATTTT.

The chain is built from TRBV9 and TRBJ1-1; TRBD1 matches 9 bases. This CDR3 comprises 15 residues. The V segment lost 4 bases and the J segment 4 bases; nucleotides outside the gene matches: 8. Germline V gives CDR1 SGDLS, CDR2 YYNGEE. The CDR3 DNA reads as TGTGCCAGCAGCTCAACGGGACAGGGCGGCACTGAAGCTTTCTTT. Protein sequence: CASSSTGQGGTEAFF.

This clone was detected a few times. The CDR3 loop reads CACRDRSPLHF. In nucleotides, the CDR3 is TGTGCCTGCAGAGACAGATCACCCCTCCACTTT. The J gene is TRBJ1-6, the V gene TRBV30; D perhaps matches TRBD1 (5 bases). The germline V gene has CDR1 GTSNPN and CDR2 SVGIG (reference sequence). This CDR3 has 11 amino acids. Trimming pared 6 bases from V and 10 bases from J, leaving 10 bases between.

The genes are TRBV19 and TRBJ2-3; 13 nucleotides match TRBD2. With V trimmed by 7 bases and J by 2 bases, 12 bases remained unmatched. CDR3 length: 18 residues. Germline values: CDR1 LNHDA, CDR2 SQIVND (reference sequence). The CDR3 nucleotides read TGTGCCAGTACCCCCCCGGCCGGGACTAGCGGGATCACAGATACGCAGTATTTT. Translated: CASTPPAGTSGITDTQYF.

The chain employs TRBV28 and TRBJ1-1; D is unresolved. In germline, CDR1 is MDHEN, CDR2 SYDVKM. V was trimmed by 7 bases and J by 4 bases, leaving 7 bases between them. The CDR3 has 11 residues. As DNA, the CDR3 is TGTGCCAGCATCCCATTCACTGAAGCTTTCTTT. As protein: CASIPFTEAFF.

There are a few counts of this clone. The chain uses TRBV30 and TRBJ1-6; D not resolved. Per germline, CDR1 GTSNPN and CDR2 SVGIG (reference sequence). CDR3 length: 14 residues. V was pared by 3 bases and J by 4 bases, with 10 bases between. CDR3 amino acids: CAWRRGDYNSPLHF. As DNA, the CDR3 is TGTGCCTGGAGGCGGGGTGATTATAATTCACCCCTCCACTTT.

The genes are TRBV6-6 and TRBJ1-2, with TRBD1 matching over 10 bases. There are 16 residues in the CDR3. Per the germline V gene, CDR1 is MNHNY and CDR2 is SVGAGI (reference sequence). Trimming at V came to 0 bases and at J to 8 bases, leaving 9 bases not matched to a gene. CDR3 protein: CASSYSTGGAGGGYTF. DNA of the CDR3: TGTGCCAGCAGTTACTCGACAGGGGGCGCCGGAGGAGGCTACACCTTC.

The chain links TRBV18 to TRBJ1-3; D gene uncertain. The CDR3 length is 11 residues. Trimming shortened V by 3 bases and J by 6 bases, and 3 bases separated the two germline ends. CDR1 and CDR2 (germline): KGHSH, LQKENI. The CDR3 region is CASSPANTIYF. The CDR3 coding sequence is TGTGCCAGCTCACCGGCAAACACCATATATTTT.

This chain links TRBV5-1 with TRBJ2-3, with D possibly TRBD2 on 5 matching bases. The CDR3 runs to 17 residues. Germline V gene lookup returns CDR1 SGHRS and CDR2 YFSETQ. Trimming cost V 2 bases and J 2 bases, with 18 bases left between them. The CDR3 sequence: CASSFTRSSTNTDTQYF. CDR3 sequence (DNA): TGCGCCAGCAGCTTCACACGGTCTAGCACTAACACAGATACGCAGTATTTT.

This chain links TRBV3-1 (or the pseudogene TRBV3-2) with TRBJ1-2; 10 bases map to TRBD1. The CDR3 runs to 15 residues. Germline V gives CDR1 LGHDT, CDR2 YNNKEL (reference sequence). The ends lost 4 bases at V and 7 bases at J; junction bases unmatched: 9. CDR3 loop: CASSPPRQGARGYTF. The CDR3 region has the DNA TGTGCCAGCAGCCCACCACGACAGGGGGCGCGTGGCTACACCTTC.

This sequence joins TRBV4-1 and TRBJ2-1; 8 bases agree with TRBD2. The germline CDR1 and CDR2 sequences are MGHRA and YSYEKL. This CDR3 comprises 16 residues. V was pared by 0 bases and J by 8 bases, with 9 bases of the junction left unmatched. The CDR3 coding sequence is TGCGCCAGCAGCCAAGATCGGCTAGCGGGTAGGTATGAGCAGTTCTTC. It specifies CASSQDRLAGRYEQFF.

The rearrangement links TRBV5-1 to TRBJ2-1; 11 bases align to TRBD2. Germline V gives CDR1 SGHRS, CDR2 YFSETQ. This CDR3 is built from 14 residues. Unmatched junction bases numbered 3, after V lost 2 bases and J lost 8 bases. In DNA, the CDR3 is TGCGCCAGCAGCTTCGGGACTAGCGGATATGAGCAGTTCTTC. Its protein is CASSFGTSGYEQFF.

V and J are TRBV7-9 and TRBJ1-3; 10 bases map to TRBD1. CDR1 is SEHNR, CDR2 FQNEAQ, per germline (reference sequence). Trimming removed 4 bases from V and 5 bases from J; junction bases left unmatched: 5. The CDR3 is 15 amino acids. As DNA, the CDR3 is TGTGCCAGCAGCTCAGGACAGGGGGAGAGAAACACCATATATTTT. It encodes CASSSGQGERNTIYF.

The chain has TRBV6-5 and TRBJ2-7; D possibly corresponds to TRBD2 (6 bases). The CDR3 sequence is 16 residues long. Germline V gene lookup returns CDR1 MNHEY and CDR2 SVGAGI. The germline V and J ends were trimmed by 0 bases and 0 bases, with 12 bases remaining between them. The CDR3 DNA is TGTGCCAGCAGTTACTCTGGAGGGATCCCCTCCTACGAGCAGTACTTC. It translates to CASSYSGGIPSYEQYF.

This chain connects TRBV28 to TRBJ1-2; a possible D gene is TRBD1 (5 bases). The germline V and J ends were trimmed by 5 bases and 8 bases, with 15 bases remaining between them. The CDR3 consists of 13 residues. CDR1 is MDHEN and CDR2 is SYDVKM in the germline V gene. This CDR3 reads CASSTRGLRGYTF. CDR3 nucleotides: TGTGCCAGCAGTACCCGGGGGTTGAGGGGCTACACCTTC.

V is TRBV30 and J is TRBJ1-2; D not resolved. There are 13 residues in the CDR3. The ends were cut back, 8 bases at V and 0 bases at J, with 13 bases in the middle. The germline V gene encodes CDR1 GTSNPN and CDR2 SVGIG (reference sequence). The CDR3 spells CASNRASNYGYTF. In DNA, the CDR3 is TGTGCCAGTAACAGAGCTTCTAACTATGGCTACACCTTC.

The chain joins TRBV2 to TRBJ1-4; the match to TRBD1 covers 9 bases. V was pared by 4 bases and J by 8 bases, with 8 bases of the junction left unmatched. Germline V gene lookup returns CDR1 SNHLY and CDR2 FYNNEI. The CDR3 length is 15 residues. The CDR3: CASSGTGALGEKLFF. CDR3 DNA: TGTGCCAGCAGTGGGACAGGGGCGCTGGGGGAAAAACTGTTTTTT.

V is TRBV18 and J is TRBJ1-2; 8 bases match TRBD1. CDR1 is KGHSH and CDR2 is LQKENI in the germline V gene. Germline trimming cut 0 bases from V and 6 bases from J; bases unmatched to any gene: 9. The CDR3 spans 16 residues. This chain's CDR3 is CASSPPDRTGRNGYTF. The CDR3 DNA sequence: TGTGCCAGCTCACCACCCGACCGGACAGGGAGGAATGGCTACACCTTC.

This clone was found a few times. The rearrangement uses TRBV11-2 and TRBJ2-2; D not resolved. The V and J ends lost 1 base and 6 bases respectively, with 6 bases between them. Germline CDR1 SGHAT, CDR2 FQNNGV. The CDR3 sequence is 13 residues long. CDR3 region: CASSLVASGELFF. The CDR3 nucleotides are TGTGCCAGCAGCTTAGTAGCATCCGGGGAGCTGTTTTTT.

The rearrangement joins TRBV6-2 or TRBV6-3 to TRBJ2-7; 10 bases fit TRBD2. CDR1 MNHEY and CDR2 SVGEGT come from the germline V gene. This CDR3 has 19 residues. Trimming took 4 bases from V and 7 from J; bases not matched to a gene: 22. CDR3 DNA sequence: TGTGCCAGCAGTTCCTCTAGCGGGAGTAGATATACGACTCTGTTAGAGCAGTACTTC. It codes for CASSSSSGSRYTTLLEQYF.

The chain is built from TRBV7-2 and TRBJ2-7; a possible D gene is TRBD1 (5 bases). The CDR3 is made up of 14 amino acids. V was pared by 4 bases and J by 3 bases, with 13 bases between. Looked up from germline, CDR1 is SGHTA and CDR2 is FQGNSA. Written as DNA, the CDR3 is TGTGCCAGCAGCTCAGACAGAACCAGCTACGAGCAGTACTTC. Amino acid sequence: CASSSDRTSYEQYF.

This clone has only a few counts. CDR3 region: CASSPSLGRGRMNTEAFF. Here the CDR3 DNA reads TGTGCCAGCAGCCCCTCACTGGGGCGGGGGCGTATGAACACTGAAGCTTTCTTT. J is TRBJ1-1 and V is TRBV3-1 (or the pseudogene TRBV3-2); weak D call: TRBD1 (6 bases). CDR1 and CDR2 (germline): LGHDT, YNNKEL (reference sequence). This CDR3 region has 18 residues. The germline V and J ends were trimmed by 4 bases and 0 bases, with 21 bases remaining between them.

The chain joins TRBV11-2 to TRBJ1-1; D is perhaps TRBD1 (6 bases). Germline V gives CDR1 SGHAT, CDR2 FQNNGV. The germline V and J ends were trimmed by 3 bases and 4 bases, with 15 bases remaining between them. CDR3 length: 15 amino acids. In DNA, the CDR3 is TGTGCCAGCAGCTTGACAGGAGAACAGGGCACTGAAGCTTTCTTT. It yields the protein CASSLTGEQGTEAFF.

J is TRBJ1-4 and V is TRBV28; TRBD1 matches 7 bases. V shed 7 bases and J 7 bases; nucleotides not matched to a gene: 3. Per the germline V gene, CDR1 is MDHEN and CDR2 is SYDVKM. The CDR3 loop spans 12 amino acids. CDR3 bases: TGTGCCAGCATAGGGACAGCTGAAAAACTGTTTTTT. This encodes CASIGTAEKLFF.

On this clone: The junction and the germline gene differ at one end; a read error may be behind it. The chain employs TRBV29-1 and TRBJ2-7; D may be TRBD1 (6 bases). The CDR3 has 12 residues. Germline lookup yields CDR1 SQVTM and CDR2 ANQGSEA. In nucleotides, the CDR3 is TGCAGCGTTGAAGATGATGCCCCCGACAGGTTTTTC. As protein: CSVEDDAPDRFF.